The 25 T cell receptor beta chains listed next were all sequenced from one sample in a study of T cells after yellow fever vaccination. In TCRdb, the 5' RACE reads were re-called with MiXCR into one record per CDR3 protein. The table lists about 400,000 distinct CDR3 sequences, roughly 6.2% of them singletons. This material consisted of PBMCs, taken 5 days after the yellow fever booster vaccination. The receptors were sampled from a man aged 25-40 years who received the YFV17D yellow fever vaccine.

The rearrangement uses TRBV15 and TRBJ2-3; a possible D gene is TRBD2 (7 bases). V lost 0 bases to trimming and J lost 4 bases, with 14 bases between them. CDR1 is LNHNV, CDR2 YYDKDF, per germline (reference sequence). This CDR3 contains 16 residues. The CDR3 sequence: CATSRDKRGGPDTQYF. The CDR3, as DNA: TGTGCCACCAGCAGAGATAAGAGGGGGGGGCCAGATACGCAGTATTTT.

The J gene is TRBJ2-1, the V gene TRBV9; 10 bases match TRBD2. CDR1 is SGDLS, CDR2 YYNGEE, per germline. The CDR3 covers 15 residues. Unmatched junction bases numbered 10, after V lost 4 bases and J lost 9 bases. Here the CDR3 DNA reads TGTGCCAGCAGCTTAAGCCTAGCGGGAGTTGGTGAGCAGTTCTTC. Protein product: CASSLSLAGVGEQFF.

This clonotype has at least ten counts. V and J are TRBV7-2 and TRBJ1-1; no definite D call. The V end lost 5 bases, the J end lost 6 bases, and 7 bases lay between the germline ends. Per the germline V gene, CDR1 is SGHTA and CDR2 is FQGNSA. The CDR3 is made up of 11 amino acids. CDR3 region: CASSPRAEAFF. In nucleotides, the CDR3 is TGTGCCAGCAGCCCAAGGGCTGAAGCTTTCTTT.

This clonotype was seen repeatedly, ten times or more. V is TRBV14 and J is TRBJ2-1; TRBD2 matches at 11 bases. V gave up 6 bases and J gave up 3 bases; unmatched junction bases: 4. The germline CDR1 and CDR2 sequences are SGHDN and FVKESK. CDR3 size: 15 residues. CDR3 in DNA: TGTGCCAGCAGACCTACTAGCGGGAGCTACAATGAGCAGTTCTTC. It translates to CASRPTSGSYNEQFF.

The table lists this clonotype with a few counts. The chain employs TRBV7-9 and TRBJ2-7; 7 positions agree with TRBD2. The trim removed 5 bases at V and 3 bases at J, leaving 4 bases unmatched. CDR3 length: 13 amino acids. Germline CDR1 reads SEHNR; CDR2 reads FQNEAQ (reference sequence). CDR3 loop: CASSTLADYEQYF. For the CDR3, the DNA is TGTGCCAGCAGCACTCTAGCGGACTACGAGCAGTACTTC.

The gene calls are TRBV7-2 and TRBJ2-1, with 10 bases that match TRBD2. The germline gives CDR1 SGHTA, CDR2 FQGNSA. The CDR3 consists of 16 residues. V lost 5 bases, J lost 8 bases, and 12 bases stayed unmatched. CDR3 region: CASSKPAGGIYDEQFF. The CDR3 region has the DNA TGTGCCAGCAGCAAACCAGCGGGAGGGATATATGATGAGCAGTTCTTC.

This clonotype has just a few counts. The V call is TRBV20-1, the J call TRBJ1-1, with TRBD1 as a possible D gene (5 bases). Per germline, CDR1 DFQATT and CDR2 SNEGSKA (reference sequence). CDR3 length: 15 amino acids. The DNA of the CDR3 is TGCAGCCCCTGGGGCCTCTCGTTCATGAACACTGAAGCTTTCTTT. As protein: CSPWGLSFMNTEAFF.

This clonotype was observed a few times. The gene calls are TRBV21-1 and TRBJ2-1; the table's D call of TRBD2 was not tested on the DNA. TRBV21-1 counts as a pseudogene. The CDR3 runs to 16 residues. CDR3 nucleotide sequence: TGTGCCAGCAGCTTCATACTAGCGGGAGGATTAAATGAGCAGTTCTTC. Its translation: CASSFILAGGLNEQFF.

The chain uses TRBV28 and TRBJ2-5; D is possibly TRBD1 (7 bases). The germline V and J ends were trimmed by 4 bases and 2 bases, with 14 bases remaining between them. Looked up from germline, CDR1 is MDHEN and CDR2 is SYDVKM. The CDR3 consists of 15 residues. In DNA form, the CDR3 reads TGTGCCAGCAGTTCATTCGGGGGACAGCAAGAGACCCAGTACTTC. Its protein product is CASSSFGGQQETQYF.

This clonotype was found a few times. The chain recombines TRBV7-8 with TRBJ1-2; no definite D call. V was shortened by 2 bases and J by 8 bases, with 9 bases between the two germline ends. CDR1 and CDR2 (germline): SGHVS, FQNEAQ. This CDR3 has 12 residues. The CDR3 sequence: CASSLYPGGYTF. The CDR3 coding sequence is TGTGCCAGCAGCTTATATCCGGGGGGCTACACCTTC.

V and J are TRBV6-5 and TRBJ2-7; unclear D gene. Trimming removed 7 bases from V and 3 bases from J, with 10 bases in between. Germline loops: CDR1 MNHEY, CDR2 SVGAGI. The CDR3 is 12 amino acids. The CDR3: CASMSVNYEQYF. The CDR3 DNA reads TGTGCCAGCATGAGCGTCAACTACGAGCAGTACTTC.

There are many counts of this clonotype. The chain is built from TRBV7-8 and TRBJ2-7, with 8 bases aligning to TRBD2. Germline V gene lookup returns CDR1 SGHVS and CDR2 FQNEAQ. V shed 5 bases and J 4 bases; nucleotides not matched to a gene: 10. The CDR3 is 15 residues long. The CDR3 region is CASSPPPGGGYEQYF. The CDR3 DNA sequence: TGTGCCAGCAGCCCACCCCCCGGGGGGGGTTACGAGCAGTACTTC.

The sample holds many counts of this clonotype. This rearrangement joins TRBV12-3 or TRBV12-4 to TRBJ2-2, with a possible D match to TRBD2 (6 bases). The CDR3 spans 14 residues. Trimming cost V 6 bases and J 5 bases, with 13 bases left between them. The CDR3 nucleotides read TGTGCCAGCAGCCAACTACGGGGGACCGGGGAGCTGTTTTTT. Encoded protein: CASSQLRGTGELFF.

This clonotype was picked up a small number of times. This chain joins TRBV10-3 and TRBJ2-1; TRBD2 aligns across 8 bases. The CDR3 totals 15 residues. With 4 bases clipped from V and 3 bases from J, the junction kept 5 bases outside the gene matches. Per the germline V gene, CDR1 is ENHRY and CDR2 is SYGVKD. The CDR3 protein is CAISGGGRHYNEQFF. The DNA for the CDR3 is TGTGCCATCAGTGGGGGCGGGAGGCACTACAATGAGCAGTTCTTC.

This clonotype appeared many times. This chain links TRBV5-4 with TRBJ2-1, with TRBD2 matching over 9 bases. The CDR3 contains 16 residues. V gave up 4 bases and J gave up 12 bases; unmatched junction bases: 17. Germline-derived CDR1 and CDR2 are SGHNT and YYREEE (reference sequence). In nucleotides, the CDR3 is TGTGCCAGCAGCCCCGGTCACGGGCGGGAGGGCCCGATGCAGTTCTTC. This gives the protein CASSPGHGREGPMQFF.

This clonotype was detected a few times. The chain joins TRBV5-1 to TRBJ2-7; weak D call: TRBD1 (6 bases). CDR1 and CDR2 from the germline V gene are SGHRS and YFSETQ. This CDR3 is built from 14 residues. Trimming removed 5 bases at V and 0 bases at J, with 12 bases between. CDR3 in amino acids: CASRTGLISYEQYF. CDR3 nucleotide sequence: TGCGCCAGCAGGACAGGCCTGATCTCCTACGAGCAGTACTTC.

This clonotype came up a few times. The V and J genes are TRBV6-2 or TRBV6-3 and TRBJ2-1; D might be TRBD1 (5 bases). V dropped 0 bases and J dropped 3 bases, with 15 bases sitting between them. Germline CDR1 MNHEY, CDR2 SVGEGT. This CDR3 has 17 amino acids. The CDR3 sequence is CASSYSERQGNYNEQFF. The CDR3 DNA reads TGTGCCAGCAGTTACTCGGAGAGGCAGGGTAACTACAATGAGCAGTTCTTC.

This clonotype has more than one count but fewer than ten. The chain has TRBV6-1 and TRBJ1-2, with D perhaps matching TRBD1 (5 bases). CDR1 and CDR2 from the germline V gene are MNHNS and SASEGT. This CDR3 has 13 amino acids. Trimming took off 8 bases at V and 4 bases at J, with 14 bases between the two ends. This chain's CDR3 is CASASGPFYGYTF. As DNA, the CDR3 is TGTGCCAGCGCTTCGGGACCGTTCTATGGCTACACCTTC.

This clonotype appeared many times. Its ends do not fully match the called genes, so a read error is possible. J is TRBJ2-1 and V is TRBV7-9; 10 positions match TRBD1. Germline CDR1 and CDR2: SEHNR and FQNEAQ (reference sequence). This CDR3 contains 13 residues. The CDR3 loop is CASSTTGGGERFF. The DNA of the CDR3 is TGTGCCAGCAGCACGACAGGGGGCGGGGAGCGGTTCTTC. The variable domain in full, with the rest retrieved from reference TRBV7-9 and TRBJ2-1, is DTGVSQNPRHKITKRGQNVTFRCDPISEHNRLYWYRQTLGQGPEFLTYFQNEAQLEKSRLLSDRFSAERPKGSFSTLEIQRTEQGDSAMYLCASSTTGGGERFFGPGTRLTVL.

The chain has TRBV20-1 and TRBJ2-7, with TRBD1 matching 7 bases. Germline CDR1 and CDR2: DFQATT and SNEGSKA (reference sequence). The CDR3 sequence is 17 residues long. Unmatched junction bases numbered 15, after V lost 0 bases and J lost 4 bases. The CDR3 protein is CSARDRKTGIDRYEQYF. In DNA form, the CDR3 reads TGCAGTGCTAGAGATCGGAAGACAGGGATAGATCGGTACGAGCAGTACTTC.

This clonotype was counted between two and nine times. This rearrangement joins TRBV6-5 to TRBJ2-7, with TRBD2 matching 7 bases. The CDR3 contains 15 residues. Per the germline V gene, CDR1 is MNHEY and CDR2 is SVGAGI. J was trimmed by 5 bases and V by 4 bases; bases with no gene match: 11. The CDR3 protein is CASSSLGRNLHEQYF. The CDR3 DNA reads as TGTGCCAGCAGTTCGCTCGGGAGGAACCTCCACGAGCAGTACTTC.

This clonotype occurred a few times. The chain carries TRBV7-3 and TRBJ2-7; TRBD1 or TRBD2 may be the D gene (5 bases each). Germline values: CDR1 SGHTA, CDR2 FQGTGA. The CDR3 totals 14 residues. V lost 5 bases and J 5 bases, leaving 16 bases between the germline ends. CDR3 DNA sequence: TGTGCCAGCAGCCTAGGTGGGACCACCCACGAGCAGTACTTC. It codes for CASSLGGTTHEQYF.

This clonotype was detected ten times or more. This chain connects TRBV5-1 to TRBJ2-1; D gene unclear. V was shortened by 0 bases and J by 4 bases, with 14 bases between the two germline ends. The CDR3 is made up of 16 amino acids. CDR1 and CDR2 from the germline V gene are SGHRS and YFSETQ. The CDR3 region is CASSLASASYYNEQFF. The CDR3 coding sequence is TGCGCCAGCAGCTTGGCATCGGCCTCTTATTACAATGAGCAGTTCTTC.

In this sample, this clonotype turned up a few times. The V gene is TRBV12-3 or TRBV12-4, the J gene TRBJ2-2; weak D call: TRBD1 (7 bases). Deletions cut 4 bases from V and 8 bases from J, with 14 bases between. The length of the CDR3 is 14 residues. The CDR3 loop is CASSSIRGAGELFF. DNA for the CDR3: TGTGCCAGCAGTTCTATCAGGGGGGCTGGGGAGCTGTTTTTT.

The chain couples TRBV29-1 to TRBJ2-7; 7 positions match TRBD2. V dropped 4 bases and J dropped 1; count of bases not matched to a gene: 1. Germline CDR1 is SQVTM and CDR2 is ANQGSEA. This CDR3 spans 12 amino acids. The CDR3 loop reads CSVGDYSYEQYF. In nucleotides, the CDR3 is TGCAGCGTTGGGGACTATTCCTACGAGCAGTACTTC.